The source of this T cell receptor beta chain is a study of cytomegalovirus exposure and HLA in healthy donors. This PCR relied on a set of 60 Vbeta primers and 13 Jbeta primers. Profiling relied on immunoSEQ multiplex PCR, and the TCRdb table lists in-frame clones only, not all of them. This sample has more than 90,000 clones, with around three quarters found just once. The table lists this clone with a few counts. The CDR3 totals 13 residues. Germline CDR1 is SGHRS and CDR2 is YFSETQ. V shed 0 bases and J shed 1 base, with 4 bases lying between them. This clonotype originated in a woman under 30 in good health and CMV-seropositive. The sequencing input was PBMCs. The chain uses TRBV5-1 and TRBJ1-1; D is unresolved. This CDR3 is CASSLGRNTEAFF. The CDR3 DNA reads TGCGCCAGCAGCTTGGGGAGGAACACTGAAGCTTTCTTT.